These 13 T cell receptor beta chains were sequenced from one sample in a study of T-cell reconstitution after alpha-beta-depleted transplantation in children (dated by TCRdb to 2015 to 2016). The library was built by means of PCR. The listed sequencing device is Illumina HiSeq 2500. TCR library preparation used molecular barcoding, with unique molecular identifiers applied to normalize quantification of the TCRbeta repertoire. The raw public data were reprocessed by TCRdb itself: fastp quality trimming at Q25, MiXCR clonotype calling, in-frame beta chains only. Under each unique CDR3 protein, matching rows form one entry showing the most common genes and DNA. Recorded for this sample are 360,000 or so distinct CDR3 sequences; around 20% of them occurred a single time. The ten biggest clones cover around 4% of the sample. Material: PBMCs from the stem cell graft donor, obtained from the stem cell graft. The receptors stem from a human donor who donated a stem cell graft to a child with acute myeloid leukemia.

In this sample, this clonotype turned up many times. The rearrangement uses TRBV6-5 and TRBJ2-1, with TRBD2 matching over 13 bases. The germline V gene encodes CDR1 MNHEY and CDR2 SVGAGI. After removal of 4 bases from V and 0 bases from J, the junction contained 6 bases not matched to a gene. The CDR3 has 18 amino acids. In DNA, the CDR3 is TGTGCCAGCAGTTCGGGACTAGCGGGACTGAGCTCCTACAATGAGCAGTTCTTC. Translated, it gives CASSSGLAGLSSYNEQFF.

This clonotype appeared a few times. CDR3 region: CASSLVPSGANVLTF. In nucleotides, the CDR3 is TGCGCCAGCAGCTTGGTGCCCTCTGGGGCCAACGTCCTGACTTTC. The gene calls are TRBV5-1 and TRBJ2-6; D not resolved. The V and J ends lost 0 bases and 0 bases respectively, with 4 bases between them. Germline CDR1 SGHRS, CDR2 YFSETQ. CDR3 size: 15 residues.

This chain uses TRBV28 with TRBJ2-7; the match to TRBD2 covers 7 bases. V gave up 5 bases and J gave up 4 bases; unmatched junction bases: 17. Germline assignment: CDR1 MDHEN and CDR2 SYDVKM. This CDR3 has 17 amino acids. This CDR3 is CASSRSLGMGGYYEQYF. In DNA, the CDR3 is TGTGCCAGCAGTCGATCTCTGGGCATGGGGGGGTATTACGAGCAGTACTTC. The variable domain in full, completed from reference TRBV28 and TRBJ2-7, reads DVKVTQSSRYLVKRTGEKVFLECVQDMDHENMFWYRQDPGLGLRLIYFSYDVKMKEKGDIPEGYSVSREKKERFSLILESASTNQTSMYLCASSRSLGMGGYYEQYFGPGTRLTVT.

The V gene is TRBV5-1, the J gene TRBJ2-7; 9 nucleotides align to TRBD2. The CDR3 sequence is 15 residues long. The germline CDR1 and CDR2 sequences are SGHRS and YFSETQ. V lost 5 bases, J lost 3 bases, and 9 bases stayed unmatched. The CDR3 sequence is CASSTSSGTHYEQYF. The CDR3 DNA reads TGCGCCAGCAGTACGTCTAGCGGGACCCACTACGAGCAGTACTTC.

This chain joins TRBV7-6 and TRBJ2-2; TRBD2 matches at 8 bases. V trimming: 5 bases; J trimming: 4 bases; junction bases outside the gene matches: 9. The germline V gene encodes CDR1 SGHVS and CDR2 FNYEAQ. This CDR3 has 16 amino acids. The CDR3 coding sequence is TGTGCCAGCAGCCGAGGGACTAGACGGTCCACCGGGGAGCTGTTTTTT. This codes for CASSRGTRRSTGELFF.

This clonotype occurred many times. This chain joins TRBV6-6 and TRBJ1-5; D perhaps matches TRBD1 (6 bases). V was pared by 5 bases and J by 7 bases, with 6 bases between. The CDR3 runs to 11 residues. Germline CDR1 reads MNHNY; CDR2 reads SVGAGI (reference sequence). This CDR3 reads CASSTGQPQHF. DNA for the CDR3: TGTGCCAGCAGTACAGGGCAGCCCCAGCATTTT.

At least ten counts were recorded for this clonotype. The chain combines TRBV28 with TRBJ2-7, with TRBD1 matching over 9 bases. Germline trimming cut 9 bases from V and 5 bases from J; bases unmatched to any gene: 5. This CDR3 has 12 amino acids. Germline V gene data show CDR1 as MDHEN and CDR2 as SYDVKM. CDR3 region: CASNRGLNEQYF. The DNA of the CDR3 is TGTGCCAGTAACAGGGGGCTAAACGAGCAGTACTTC.

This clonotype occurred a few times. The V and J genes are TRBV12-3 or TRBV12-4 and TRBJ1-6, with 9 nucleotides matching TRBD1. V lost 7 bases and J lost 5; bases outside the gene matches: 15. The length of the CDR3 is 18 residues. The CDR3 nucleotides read TGTGCCAGCAACACCGGACAGGGGACACCTCTCGATAATTCACCCCTCCACTTT. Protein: CASNTGQGTPLDNSPLHF.

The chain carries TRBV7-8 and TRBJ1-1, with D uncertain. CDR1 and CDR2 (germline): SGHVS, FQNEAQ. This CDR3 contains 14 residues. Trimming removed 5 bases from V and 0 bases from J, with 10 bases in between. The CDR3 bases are TGTGCCAGCAGCCCCCATACAGTGAACACTGAAGCTTTCTTT. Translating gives CASSPHTVNTEAFF. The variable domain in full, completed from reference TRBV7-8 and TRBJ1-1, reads GAGVSQSPRYKVAKRGQDVALRCDPISGHVSLFWYQQALGQGPEFLTYFQNEAQLDKSGLPSDRFFAERPEGSVSTLKIQRTQQEDSAVYLCASSPHTVNTEAFFGQGTRLTVV.

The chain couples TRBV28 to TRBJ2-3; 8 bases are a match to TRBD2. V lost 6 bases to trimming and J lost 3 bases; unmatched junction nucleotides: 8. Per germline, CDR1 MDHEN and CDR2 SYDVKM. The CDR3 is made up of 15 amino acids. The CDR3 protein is CASRTQRERTDTQYF. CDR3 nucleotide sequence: TGTGCCAGCAGGACCCAGCGGGAGAGGACAGATACGCAGTATTTT.

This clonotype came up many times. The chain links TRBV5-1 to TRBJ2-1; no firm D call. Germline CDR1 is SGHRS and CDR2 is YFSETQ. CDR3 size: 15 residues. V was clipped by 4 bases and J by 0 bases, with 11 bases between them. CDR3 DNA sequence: TGCGCCAGCAGCGTGGGGATGGGCTCCTACAATGAGCAGTTCTTC. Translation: CASSVGMGSYNEQFF.

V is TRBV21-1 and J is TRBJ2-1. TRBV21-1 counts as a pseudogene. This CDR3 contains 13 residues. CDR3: CASNTKRDNEQFF. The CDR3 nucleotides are TGTGCCAGCAATACTAAACGTGACAATGAGCAGTTCTTC.

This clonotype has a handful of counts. CDR3 sequence (DNA): TGTGCCAGCAGTGCCCCACTAGCGGGAGTGTCGGGGGAGCTGTTTTTT. Its translation is CASSAPLAGVSGELFF. The rearrangement links TRBV6-1 to TRBJ2-2; 11 nucleotides match TRBD2. The J segment lost 8 bases and the V segment lost 4 bases, leaving 9 bases of the junction unmatched. This CDR3 has 16 residues. Germline V CDR1 and CDR2: MNHNS, SASEGT.